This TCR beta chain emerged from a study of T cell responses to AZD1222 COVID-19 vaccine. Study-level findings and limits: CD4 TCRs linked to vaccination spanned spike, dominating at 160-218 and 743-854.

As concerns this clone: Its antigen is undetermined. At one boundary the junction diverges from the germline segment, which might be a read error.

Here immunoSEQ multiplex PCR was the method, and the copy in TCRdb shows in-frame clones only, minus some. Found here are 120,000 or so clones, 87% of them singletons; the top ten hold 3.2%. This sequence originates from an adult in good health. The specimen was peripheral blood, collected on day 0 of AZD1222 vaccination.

This CDR3 is CASSFGLAGSTPRVF. The CDR3 nucleotides are TGTGCCAGCAGCTTCGGACTAGCGGGAAGCACCCCCCGGGTCTTT. The J gene is TRBJ2-3, the V gene TRBV3-1 (or the pseudogene TRBV3-2); 12 bases align to TRBD2. The CDR3 runs to 15 residues. CDR1 and CDR2 (germline): LGHDT, YNNKEL (reference sequence).